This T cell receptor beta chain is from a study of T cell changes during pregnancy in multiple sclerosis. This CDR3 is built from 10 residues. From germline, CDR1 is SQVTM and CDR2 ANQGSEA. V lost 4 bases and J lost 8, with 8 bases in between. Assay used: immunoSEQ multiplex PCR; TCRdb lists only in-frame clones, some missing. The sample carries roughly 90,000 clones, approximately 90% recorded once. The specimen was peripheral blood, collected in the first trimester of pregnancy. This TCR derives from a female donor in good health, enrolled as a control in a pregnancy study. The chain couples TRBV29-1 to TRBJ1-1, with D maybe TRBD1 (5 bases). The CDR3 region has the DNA TGCAGCGTTGGGGAGGGGGAAGCTTTCTTT. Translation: CSVGEGEAFF.